This is a list of T cell receptor beta chains from one sample in a study of beta chain features in type 1 diabetes. Profiling relied on immunoSEQ multiplex PCR, and the TCRdb table lists in-frame clones only, not all of them. The sample holds about 160,000 clones, about 63% seen once. Specimen: naive CD4+ T cells from blood. The receptor source for this set is a man younger than 40 with type 1 diabetes. Each CDR3 is given with its conserved first and last residue. A D gene is named only where the DNA matches it firmly. Some rows have no size entry. The others give once, few or many, or a class for an expanded clone.

TGTGCCAGCATAGCGGGCGCGGGGACCAAACCGGGGGCCCAGTACTTC,CASIAGAGTKPGAQYF,NA,TRBV7-9,TRBJ2-5,16,TRBD2
TGTGCCAGCAGCCCAGACAGGGGGCCAGGAAACACCATATATTTT,CASSPDRGPGNTIYF,NA,TRBV13,TRBJ1-3,15,TRBD1
TGTGCCACCAGCAGGGCCCGAGGACAGCCCTCCCAAGAGACCCAGTACTTC,CATSRARGQPSQETQYF,NA,TRBV15,TRBJ2-5,17,NA
TGTGCCTGGAGTGCGGGGTATGGCTACACCTTC,CAWSAGYGYTF,NA,TRBV30,TRBJ1-2,11,NA
TGTGCCAGCAGCTTGCAGGGGGCGCAAGGGACTGAAGCTTTCTTT,CASSLQGAQGTEAFF,once,TRBV5-4,TRBJ1-1,15,TRBD1
TGCGCCAGCAGCCAAGGAAGACTCCCCTGGGACATTCAGTACTTC,CASSQGRLPWDIQYF,NA,TRBV4-3,TRBJ2-4,15,NA
TGCAGCGTTAGGGGGCCAGAAGGCTACACCTTC,CSVRGPEGYTF,NA,TRBV29-1,TRBJ1-2,11,TRBD1
TGTGCCAGCGGCCAGTCGGCTGGGGCCAACGTCCTGACTTTC,CASGQSAGANVLTF,NA,TRBV7-9,TRBJ2-6,14,NA
TGTGCCAGCAGTTACAGTCAGGGATTTCGCAATGAGCAGTTCTTC,CASSYSQGFRNEQFF,NA,TRBV6-5,TRBJ2-1,15,NA
TGTGCCAGCAAGGCTGGTACTAGCGGTTCCTACAATGAGCAGTTCTTC,CASKAGTSGSYNEQFF,NA,TRBV2,TRBJ2-1,16,TRBD2
TGTGCCAGCAGTACCCTGACAGGGGATCAGCCCCAGCATTTT,CASSTLTGDQPQHF,NA,TRBV6-5,TRBJ1-5,14,TRBD1
TGTGCCAGCAGCCCCCGACAGGGGCACACCGGGGAGCTGTTTTTT,CASSPRQGHTGELFF,NA,TRBV7-9,TRBJ2-2,15,TRBD1
TGCAGCGCCCGACAGGGCAACTATGGCTACACCTTC,CSARQGNYGYTF,NA,TRBV29-1,TRBJ1-2,12,TRBD1
TGTGCCTGGAGTCAAGGGGTAAGGACCGTTGAAGCTTTCTTT,CAWSQGVRTVEAFF,NA,TRBV30,TRBJ1-1,14,NA
TGTGCCAGTAGGACCGGGACTCTCGGTACGCAGTATTTT,CASRTGTLGTQYF,few,TRBV19,TRBJ2-3,13,NA
TGTGCCAGCAGTGTTCAGGGGGCGTTGGACACTGAAGCTTTCTTT,CASSVQGALDTEAFF,NA,TRBV6-5,TRBJ1-1,15,TRBD1
TGCGCCAGCAGCTTCCTAGCGTTTACCGACAATGAGCAGTTCTTC,CASSFLAFTDNEQFF,NA,TRBV5-1,TRBJ2-1,15,NA
TGTGCCAGCACCGTGGGTAGCGGGGGTGACATTCAGTACTTC,CASTVGSGGDIQYF,NA,TRBV9,TRBJ2-4,14,TRBD2
TGTGCCAGCCAGTCCGACAGGGGTTACGAGCAGTACTTC,CASQSDRGYEQYF,once,TRBV25-1,TRBJ2-7,13,TRBD1
TGTGCCGTGGTTCCGGGGGGCACTAGCACAGATACGCAGTATTTT,CAVVPGGTSTDTQYF,few,TRBV10-3,TRBJ2-3,15,NA
TGCAGTGCCAGAGGGGAGACCCAGTACTTC,CSARGETQYF,NA,TRBV20-1,TRBJ2-5,10,NA
TGCACCGCATTGGCAGCGCTTACCTACAATGAGCAGTTCTTC,CTALAALTYNEQFF,NA,TRBV29-1,TRBJ2-1,14,NA
TGCGCCAGCAGCCTAGGGACAGGGGTAACAGATACGCAGTATTTT,CASSLGTGVTDTQYF,NA,TRBV4-3,TRBJ2-3,15,TRBD1
TGTGCCAGCAGCTTATCCCGGACAGGAGGTGGCAAAAACATTCAGTACTTC,CASSLSRTGGGKNIQYF,once,TRBV7-9,TRBJ2-4,17,TRBD1
TGCAGCGTTGAAGGACAGGGGAGTTGGGGCGAGCAGTACTTC,CSVEGQGSWGEQYF,NA,TRBV29-1,TRBJ2-7,14,TRBD1
TGCAGCGTTGAACGGGGCGTTGAAGCTTTCTTT,CSVERGVEAFF,NA,TRBV29-1,TRBJ1-1,11,NA
TGTGCTAGCAGCTTGGGCGGGGACTTCACAGATACGCAGTATTTT,CASSLGGDFTDTQYF,NA,TRBV7-7,TRBJ2-3,15,NA
TGCGCCAGCAGCCAAGAAGAGCGGGGGGGCGTAGATACGCAGTATTTT,CASSQEERGGVDTQYF,NA,TRBV4-3,TRBJ2-3,16,TRBD2
TGTGCCAGTAGTATAGGTACAGGGGAAGTTCAGTACTTC,CASSIGTGEVQYF,NA,TRBV19,TRBJ2-4,13,TRBD1
TGTGCCAGCAGCGTATCGGCCGCAGTAGGCACAGATACGCAGTATTTT,CASSVSAAVGTDTQYF,NA,TRBV9,TRBJ2-3,16,NA
TGTGCCAGCAGCCTGCGGGGGGCTGAAAAACTGTTTTTT,CASSLRGAEKLFF,NA,TRBV13,TRBJ1-4,13,NA
TGTGCCAGCAGCATCCAGGGGGTAGTGGGTGGCTACACCTTC,CASSIQGVVGGYTF,NA,TRBV9,TRBJ1-2,14,TRBD1
TGTGCCAGCAGCTTAAGGGGGTACGAGCAGTACTTC,CASSLRGYEQYF,NA,TRBV13,TRBJ2-7,12,NA
TGCGCCAGCAGCCAAGAGATAGGGGGCGAGCAGTACTTC,CASSQEIGGEQYF,NA,TRBV4-3,TRBJ2-7,13,NA
TGTGCCAGCAGCTTACCGGGCAATGAGCAGTTCTTC,CASSLPGNEQFF,NA,TRBV7-2,TRBJ2-1,12,NA
TGTGCCAGCAGCGCGCTAGGCGCCCAAGCCCTCCTAGCCAAAAACATTCAGTACTTC,CASSALGAQALLAKNIQYF,NA,TRBV2,TRBJ2-4,19,NA
TGTGCCAGCAGCTTGATGAGGAGCGGGTCCTACAATGAGCAGTTCTTC,CASSLMRSGSYNEQFF,NA,TRBV5-4,TRBJ2-1,16,NA
TGTGCCAGCAGCTCGGACAGGAACACTGAAGCTTTCTTT,CASSSDRNTEAFF,few,TRBV7-2,TRBJ1-1,13,NA
TGTGCCAGCGCACGGAGCCCCTCCTACGAGCAGTACTTC,CASARSPSYEQYF,NA,TRBV9,TRBJ2-7,13,NA
TGTGCCAGCTCACCTCCGGGTCACACAGATACGCAGTATTTT,CASSPPGHTDTQYF,NA,TRBV18,TRBJ2-3,14,NA
TGTGCCTGTCAAAGTGCGGGTTCGAACACCGGGGAGCTGTTTTTT,CACQSAGSNTGELFF,NA,TRBV30,TRBJ2-2,15,NA
TGTGCCAGCAGTTACGGATCAGGGGACTACGAGCAGTACTTC,CASSYGSGDYEQYF,NA,TRBV6-5,TRBJ2-7,14,NA
TGCGCCAGCAGCCAAAGGACTAGCTACAATGAGCAGTTCTTC,CASSQRTSYNEQFF,few,TRBV4-3,TRBJ2-1,14,TRBD2
TGTGCCAGCAGTAACACCGGGACAGGGGTATACGAGCAGTACTTC,CASSNTGTGVYEQYF,NA,TRBV7-2,TRBJ2-7,15,TRBD1
TGCAGCGTTGAAGATGACGGCCTCAGGGCAGATACGCAGTATTTT,CSVEDDGLRADTQYF,NA,TRBV29-1,TRBJ2-3,15,NA
TGTGCCAGCAGCTTGGTGGAGATGGAGACCCAGTACTTC,CASSLVEMETQYF,NA,TRBV7-2,TRBJ2-5,13,NA
TGTGCCAGCAGCGATTCAACAGATACGCAGTATTTT,CASSDSTDTQYF,NA,TRBV11-2,TRBJ2-3,12,NA
TGTGCCAGCAGTCCAGGGGGCCATCAGCCCCAGCATTTT,CASSPGGHQPQHF,once,TRBV6-6,TRBJ1-5,13,TRBD1
TGTGCCACCAGCAGGGCCGGGACAGGGCAAAACATTCAGTACTTC,CATSRAGTGQNIQYF,NA,TRBV15,TRBJ2-4,15,TRBD1
TGTGCCAGCAGTTTATCTCGGGTACAAGAGACCCAGTACTTC,CASSLSRVQETQYF,NA,TRBV27,TRBJ2-5,14,NA
TGTGCCCCAAACAATGAGCAGTTCTTC,CAPNNEQFF,once,TRBV6-7,TRBJ2-1,9,NA
TGTGCCAGCAGCCAATGGGAGACCCAGTACTTC,CASSQWETQYF,NA,TRBV14,TRBJ2-5,11,NA
TGCGCCAGCAGCCAGGCCTCCTACAATGAGCAGTTCTTC,CASSQASYNEQFF,NA,TRBV4-3,TRBJ2-1,13,NA